A single sample is the source of the 4 T cell receptor beta chains below, sequenced in a study of neoadjuvant anti-PD-1 for oral cavity cancer. Here immunoSEQ multiplex PCR was the method, and the copy in TCRdb shows in-frame clones only, minus some. The profile covers fewer than 70,000 clones, with roughly 84% appearing a single time and around 2.6% taken by the ten largest. Sequenced here: PBMCs, sampled before nivolumab (anti-PD-1) treatment. The receptor source for this set is a person aged 40 to 85 with oral cavity squamous cell carcinoma.

The V call is TRBV5-1, the J call TRBJ1-2; the match to TRBD1 covers 8 bases. Per germline, CDR1 SGHRS and CDR2 YFSETQ. With V trimmed by 4 bases and J by 2 bases, 7 bases remained unmatched. This CDR3 has 15 amino acids. The CDR3 protein is CASSGSTGANYGYTF. The CDR3, as DNA: TGCGCCAGCAGCGGATCGACAGGGGCCAACTATGGCTACACCTTC.

The table lists this clone with a few counts. CDR3 residues: CASSPWRDPDTQYF. CDR3 sequence (DNA): TGTGCCAGCAGCCCATGGCGGGACCCAGATACGCAGTATTTT. The rearrangement uses TRBV7-9 and TRBJ2-3; perhaps TRBD2 as D (6 bases). The V end was cut by 5 bases, the J end by 4 bases, with 13 bases between. The CDR3 has 14 residues. CDR1 and CDR2 from the germline V gene are SEHNR and FQNEAQ (reference sequence).

The chain joins TRBV7-9 to TRBJ1-1; no definite D call. V lost 5 bases, J lost 4 bases, and 8 bases lay in between. CDR1 and CDR2 (germline): SEHNR, FQNEAQ (reference sequence). CDR3 length equals 12 residues. As DNA, the CDR3 is TGTGCCAGCAGCGCCGAGGTCACTGAAGCTTTCTTT. This encodes CASSAEVTEAFF.

CDR3 residues: CASSLDGGISAEQFF. The DNA of the CDR3 is TGTGCCAGCAGCTTAGACGGGGGGATCTCGGCGGAGCAGTTCTTC. V usage is TRBV11-2 and J usage is TRBJ2-1, with 7 bases that match TRBD2. V lost 0 bases and J lost 10; bases outside the gene matches: 9. This CDR3 has 15 amino acids. Germline V gene sequence: CDR1 SGHAT, CDR2 FQNNGV.